Below are 12 T cell receptor beta chains sequenced from a single sample in a study of cytomegalovirus exposure and HLA in healthy donors. The PCR was carried out with 60 Vbeta primers and 13 Jbeta primers. The repertoire was sequenced with immunoSEQ multiplex PCR; TCRdb's copy has only in-frame clones and lacks some. Here the sample spans approximately 160,000 clones, around four fifths being singletons. The sequenced sample consisted of PBMCs. These receptors were taken from a woman in her twenties or thirties in good health and CMV-seropositive.

The V and J genes are TRBV7-2 and TRBJ2-7, with 7 nucleotides matching TRBD1. The trim removed 5 bases at V and 3 bases at J, leaving 10 bases unmatched. Looked up from germline, CDR1 is SGHTA and CDR2 is FQGNSA. This CDR3 is built from 15 residues. Here the CDR3 reads CASSRRRDSLYEQYF. The CDR3 DNA sequence: TGTGCCAGCAGCCGCCGCCGGGACAGCCTCTACGAGCAGTACTTC.

This chain uses TRBV10-1 with TRBJ2-1; 10 bases are shared with TRBD2. The germline V gene has CDR1 WNHNN and CDR2 SYGVQD (reference sequence). The CDR3 consists of 14 residues. Trimming cost V 6 bases and J 5 bases; bases outside gene matches: 4. The CDR3 sequence: CASSSSGSHNEQFF. CDR3 bases: TGCGCCAGCAGCTCTAGCGGGAGCCACAATGAGCAGTTCTTC.

With regard to this clone: Its ends do not fully match the called genes, so a read error is possible. The chain has TRBV11-3 and TRBJ2-1, with D possibly TRBD2 on 5 matching bases. This CDR3 has 15 residues. Germline CDR1 SGHNT, CDR2 YENEEA. The CDR3 is CAISLYGISDNEQFF. The CDR3 region has the DNA TGTGCCATCAGCTTGTACGGGATAAGCGACAATGAGCAGTTCTTC.

The chain recombines TRBV29-1 with TRBJ1-1; D not resolved. The germline gives CDR1 SQVTM, CDR2 ANQGSEA. Trimming cost V 3 bases and J 1 base, with 12 bases left between them. The CDR3 runs to 14 residues. The CDR3: CSVEASRANTEAFF. CDR3 in DNA: TGCAGCGTTGAGGCTAGCAGAGCGAACACTGAAGCTTTCTTT.

The chain combines TRBV28 with TRBJ1-1; TRBD1 aligns across 9 bases. This CDR3 has 12 amino acids. V shed 7 bases, J shed 4 bases, and the junction held 1 base outside the gene matches. Germline CDR1 and CDR2: MDHEN and SYDVKM. As DNA, the CDR3 is TGTGCCAGCACGACAGGGGGCACTGAAGCTTTCTTT. Protein: CASTTGGTEAFF.

The chain is built from TRBV9 and TRBJ1-2, with 8 bases identical to TRBD1. Trimming took 3 bases from V and 4 from J; bases not matched to a gene: 5. Germline lookup yields CDR1 SGDLS and CDR2 YYNGEE. This CDR3 comprises 14 residues. This CDR3 reads CASSAVTGGYGYTF. CDR3 DNA: TGTGCCAGCAGCGCCGTCACAGGGGGCTATGGCTACACCTTC.

The J gene is TRBJ1-4, the V gene TRBV19; TRBD1 matches 7 bases. V lost 5 bases and J lost 2; bases outside the gene matches: 11. The length of the CDR3 is 17 residues. CDR1 is LNHDA, CDR2 SQIVND, per germline (reference sequence). CDR3 coding DNA: TGTGCCAGTAGTGCGTTCGGGACAGTTTTTACTAATGAAAAACTGTTTTTT. Translated: CASSAFGTVFTNEKLFF. The entire variable domain, with the rest obtained from reference TRBV19 and TRBJ1-4, is as follows: DGGITQSPKYLFRKEGQNVTLSCEQNLNHDAMYWYRQDPGQGLRLIYYSQIVNDFQKGDIAEGYSVSREKKESFPLTVTSAQKNPTAFYLCASSAFGTVFTNEKLFFGSGTQLSVL.

On this clone: Its ends do not fully match the called genes, so a read error is possible. The J gene is TRBJ1-4, the V gene TRBV5-6, with D possibly matching TRBD1 (5 bases). Germline-derived CDR1 and CDR2 are SGHDT and YYEEEE. The CDR3 has 15 amino acids. As DNA, the CDR3 is TGTGCCAGCAGCCGGGGGAGTAGGACTAGTGAAAAACTGTTTTTT. Protein: CASSRGSRTSEKLFF.

V gene TRBV14 combines with J gene TRBJ1-1, with 12 bases fitting TRBD1. The V and J ends lost 1 base and 12 bases, in that order; junction bases with no gene match: 3. The CDR3 contains 13 residues. CDR1 and CDR2 (germline): SGHDN, FVKESK. CDR3 DNA sequence: TGTGCCAGCAGCCAAGCGGGACAGGGGGCCTCTTTCTTT. It specifies CASSQAGQGASFF. Full variable domain (missing parts from reference TRBV14 and TRBJ1-1): EAGVTQFPSHSVIEKGQTVTLRCDPISGHDNLYWYRRVMGKEIKFLLHFVKESKQDESGMPNNRFLAERTGGTYSTLKVQPAELEDSGVYFCASSQAGQGASFFGQGTRLTVV.

This chain connects TRBV5-1 to TRBJ1-3; TRBD1 matches 8 bases. From germline, CDR1 is SGHRS and CDR2 YFSETQ. V dropped 4 bases and J dropped 2; count of bases not matched to a gene: 2. The CDR3 loop spans 14 amino acids. The CDR3 protein is CASSLGQAGNTIYF. The CDR3 DNA sequence: TGCGCCAGCAGCCTGGGACAGGCTGGAAACACCATATATTTT. Full variable domain (rest looked up from reference TRBV5-1 and TRBJ1-3): KAGVTQTPRYLIKTRGQQVTLSCSPISGHRSVSWYQQTPGQGLQFLFEYFSETQRNKGNFPGRFSGRQFSNSRSEMNVSTLELGDSALYLCASSLGQAGNTIYFGEGSWLTVV.

This chain links TRBV15 with TRBJ1-4; 11 nucleotides agree with TRBD1. This CDR3 contains 15 residues. The V gene's germline CDR1 is LNHNV and CDR2 YYDKDF (reference sequence). Unmatched junction bases numbered 6, after V lost 5 bases and J lost 7 bases. CDR3 protein: CATSVDRGRGEKLFF. In DNA form, the CDR3 reads TGTGCCACCAGCGTGGACAGGGGGCGGGGTGAAAAACTGTTTTTT.

The chain recombines TRBV4-1 with TRBJ2-1; D gene uncertain. This CDR3 comprises 17 residues. Between the trimmed V and J ends, which lost 4 bases and 7 bases, there was a span of 23 bases. The germline V gene encodes CDR1 MGHRA and CDR2 YSYEKL. The CDR3 loop is CASSPFDLTSVENEQFF. DNA for the CDR3: TGCGCCAGCAGCCCCTTTGATTTGACCAGCGTGGAAAATGAGCAGTTCTTC.